One sample yielded the 19 T cell receptor beta chains listed below, sequenced in a study of cytomegalovirus exposure and HLA in healthy donors. Both 60 Vbeta primers and 13 Jbeta primers went into the PCR. The table came from immunoSEQ multiplex PCR; TCRdb's copy has only in-frame clones and leaves some out. This table holds 65,000 to 75,000 clones, 65% to 75% found once. The source material was PBMCs. All receptors derive from a woman aged 60 to 75 in good health and CMV-seropositive.

V and J are TRBV14 and TRBJ1-4, with no clear D. V shed 4 bases and J shed 0 bases, with 9 bases lying between them. Looked up from germline, CDR1 is SGHDN and CDR2 is FVKESK. CDR3 length: 15 amino acids. The CDR3 reads CASSRLFATNEKLFF. In DNA, the CDR3 is TGTGCCAGCAGCCGCCTATTTGCAACTAATGAAAAACTGTTTTTT.

This clone was seen a handful of times. V gene TRBV4-1 combines with J gene TRBJ2-2, with a weak D call TRBD2 (5 bases). The V gene's germline CDR1 is MGHRA and CDR2 YSYEKL. The CDR3 is 15 amino acids. Trimming took 1 base from V and 3 from J, leaving 9 bases between them. The CDR3 spells CASSQGWRDTGELFF. In DNA form, the CDR3 reads TGCGCCAGCAGCCAAGGATGGCGGGACACCGGGGAGCTGTTTTTT.

The chain carries TRBV7-9 and TRBJ1-1; no definite D call. Looked up from germline, CDR1 is SEHNR and CDR2 is FQNEAQ (reference sequence). Trimming pared 5 bases from V and 1 base from J, leaving 11 bases between. The CDR3 totals 14 residues. DNA of the CDR3: TGTGCCAGCAGCCCCCTTGGAGAGAACACTGAAGCTTTCTTT. It yields the protein CASSPLGENTEAFF.

The chain has TRBV25-1 and TRBJ1-4; a weak D match, TRBD1 (6 bases). The germline gives CDR1 MGHDK, CDR2 SYGVNS. The CDR3 has 15 residues. The ends were cut back, 3 bases at V and 3 bases at J, with 11 bases in the middle. The CDR3, as DNA: TGTGCCAGCAGTGACACAGGGTCGGCTAATGAAAAACTGTTTTTT. Translation: CASSDTGSANEKLFF.

To note about this clone: Other DNA sequences in this specimen translate into the identical CDR3. The chain recombines TRBV18 with TRBJ1-1; D is possibly TRBD1 (5 bases). Looked up from germline, CDR1 is KGHSH and CDR2 is LQKENI. V gave up 1 base and J gave up 8 bases, with 11 bases separating them. The CDR3 sequence is 13 residues long. The CDR3 region is CASSPQRTGEAFF. The CDR3 DNA follows: TGTGCCAGCTCACCACAGAGAACAGGAGAAGCTTTCTTT.

CDR3 sequence (DNA): TGCGCCAGCAGTATACAGGGGGCCGAAGCAGATACGCAGTATTTT. Translation gives CASSIQGAEADTQYF. The V call is TRBV5-1, the J call TRBJ2-3, with 9 bases fitting TRBD1. The germline gives CDR1 SGHRS, CDR2 YFSETQ. V lost 5 bases to trimming and J lost 4 bases; unmatched junction nucleotides: 8. The length of the CDR3 is 15 residues. The whole variable domain, filled in from reference TRBV5-1 and TRBJ2-3, reads KAGVTQTPRYLIKTRGQQVTLSCSPISGHRSVSWYQQTPGQGLQFLFEYFSETQRNKGNFPGRFSGRQFSNSRSEMNVSTLELGDSALYLCASSIQGAEADTQYFGPGTRLTVL.

This clone was observed a few times. The chain uses TRBV5-1 and TRBJ1-2; D ambiguous. The ends were cut back, 0 bases at V and 3 bases at J, with 6 bases in the middle. CDR1 is SGHRS and CDR2 is YFSETQ in the germline V gene. This CDR3 is built from 13 residues. CDR3 in amino acids: CASSLDSHYGYTF. The CDR3 nucleotides read TGCGCCAGCAGCTTGGACAGCCACTATGGCTACACCTTC.

The V and J genes are TRBV4-1 and TRBJ1-1, with 7 bases fitting TRBD1. With 3 bases clipped from V and 4 bases from J, the junction kept 2 bases outside the gene matches. The CDR3 runs to 13 residues. Germline-derived CDR1 and CDR2 are MGHRA and YSYEKL. CDR3 region: CASSQGQFTEAFF. Written as DNA, the CDR3 is TGCGCCAGCAGCCAGGGACAGTTCACTGAAGCTTTCTTT.

This chain joins TRBV2 and TRBJ2-1; D ambiguous. CDR3 length equals 13 residues. The V gene's germline CDR1 is SNHLY and CDR2 FYNNEI. V gave up 6 bases and J gave up 2 bases, with 8 bases separating them. CDR3 sequence reads: CASRTPTYNEQFF. The DNA of the CDR3 is TGTGCCAGCAGGACTCCTACCTACAATGAGCAGTTCTTC. Using reference TRBV2 and TRBJ2-1 for the parts outside the CDR3, the full variable domain is EPEVTQTPSHQVTQMGQEVILRCVPISNHLYFYWYRQILGQKVEFLVSFYNNEISEKSEIFDDQFSVERPDGSNFTLKIRSTKLEDSAMYFCASRTPTYNEQFFGPGTRLTVL.

This clone was detected once. The chain employs TRBV5-4 and TRBJ2-1, with 11 bases that match TRBD2. This CDR3 has 15 residues. CDR1 and CDR2 from the germline V gene are SGHNT and YYREEE (reference sequence). V dropped 4 bases and J dropped 2; count of bases not matched to a gene: 2. Here the CDR3 reads CASSGGLAAYNEQFF. CDR3 coding DNA: TGTGCCAGCAGCGGGGGACTAGCGGCCTACAATGAGCAGTTCTTC.

This clone was seen just once. This rearrangement joins TRBV4-1 to TRBJ2-3; the match to TRBD2 covers 13 bases. This CDR3 is 17 amino acids long. Germline CDR1 is MGHRA and CDR2 is YSYEKL. V dropped 0 bases and J dropped 3; count of bases not matched to a gene: 3. Here the CDR3 reads CASSQDWTSGGTDTQYF. The CDR3 DNA reads TGCGCCAGCAGCCAAGATTGGACTAGCGGGGGTACAGATACGCAGTATTTT.

V usage is TRBV7-3 and J usage is TRBJ2-7; maybe TRBD2 (5 bases). The germline V gene encodes CDR1 SGHTA and CDR2 FQGTGA. The CDR3 extends over 14 amino acids. Trimming removed 2 bases from V and 1 base from J, with 9 bases in between. The CDR3 loop reads CASSLSGGSYEQYF. In DNA, the CDR3 is TGTGCCAGCAGCTTATCGGGCGGGTCCTACGAGCAGTACTTC.

V usage is TRBV27 and J usage is TRBJ2-3; D is ambiguous. The CDR3 is 13 amino acids. The germline V gene has CDR1 MNHEY and CDR2 SMNVEV (reference sequence). Trimming shortened V by 5 bases and J by 6 bases, and 12 bases separated the two germline ends. The CDR3, as DNA: TGTGCCAGCAGTCTCACGAGTTCGGATACGCAGTATTTT. Protein product: CASSLTSSDTQYF.

The CDR3 reads CASSLGTSGETQYF. The CDR3 coding sequence is TGTGCCAGCAGTTTGGGGACTAGCGGGGAGACCCAGTACTTC. The chain uses TRBV27 and TRBJ2-5; 12 bases agree with TRBD2. The CDR3 spans 14 residues. V was pared by 3 bases and J by 5 bases, with 1 base of the junction left unmatched. The germline V gene encodes CDR1 MNHEY and CDR2 SMNVEV (reference sequence).

The table lists this clone with a few counts. The chain has TRBV4-2 and TRBJ2-1, with D possibly TRBD2 on 5 matching bases. Germline CDR1 and CDR2: LGHNA and YNFKEQ. The CDR3 extends over 16 amino acids. Trimming stripped 1 base from V and 6 bases from J, with 16 bases between. The CDR3 is CASSQVSLAGVNEQFF. The CDR3, as DNA: TGTGCCAGCAGCCAAGTATCGCTAGCCGGGGTCAATGAGCAGTTCTTC.

The CDR3 is CASMKPGLYNEQFF. CDR3 bases: TGTGCCAGCATGAAGCCCGGACTGTACAATGAGCAGTTCTTC. The rearrangement links TRBV5-6 to TRBJ2-1, with D tentatively TRBD2 (5 bases). The CDR3 is made up of 14 amino acids. V dropped 6 bases and J dropped 4 bases, with 14 bases sitting between them. Germline assignment: CDR1 SGHDT and CDR2 YYEEEE.

The chain carries TRBV27 and TRBJ2-7, with 9 nucleotides matching TRBD2. Germline V gene lookup returns CDR1 MNHEY and CDR2 SMNVEV (reference sequence). The CDR3 is 17 residues long. V lost 2 bases and J lost 6; bases outside the gene matches: 14. The CDR3 nucleotides are TGTGCCAGCAGTTTAACCGTCTCCGGGACTAGCTTCCCCGAGCAGTACTTC. Translating gives CASSLTVSGTSFPEQYF.

V and J are TRBV2 and TRBJ1-1, with 7 bases lining up with TRBD1. The V segment lost 5 bases and the J segment 1 base; nucleotides outside the gene matches: 7. Germline V gene data show CDR1 as SNHLY and CDR2 as FYNNEI. The CDR3 covers 15 residues. CDR3 in amino acids: CASSSPGTANTEAFF. The CDR3 nucleotides read TGTGCCAGCAGTTCGCCCGGGACAGCGAACACTGAAGCTTTCTTT.

The genes are TRBV27 and TRBJ1-6; possible D gene TRBD1, 6 bases. The germline CDR1 and CDR2 sequences are MNHEY and SMNVEV (reference sequence). Trimming left V 5 bases short and J 14 bases short, with 19 bases between. The CDR3 is made up of 14 amino acids. The CDR3 coding sequence is TGTGCCAGCAGTCTCCAGGGGCGCCAAGGATCCCTCCACTTT. Its translation is CASSLQGRQGSLHF.